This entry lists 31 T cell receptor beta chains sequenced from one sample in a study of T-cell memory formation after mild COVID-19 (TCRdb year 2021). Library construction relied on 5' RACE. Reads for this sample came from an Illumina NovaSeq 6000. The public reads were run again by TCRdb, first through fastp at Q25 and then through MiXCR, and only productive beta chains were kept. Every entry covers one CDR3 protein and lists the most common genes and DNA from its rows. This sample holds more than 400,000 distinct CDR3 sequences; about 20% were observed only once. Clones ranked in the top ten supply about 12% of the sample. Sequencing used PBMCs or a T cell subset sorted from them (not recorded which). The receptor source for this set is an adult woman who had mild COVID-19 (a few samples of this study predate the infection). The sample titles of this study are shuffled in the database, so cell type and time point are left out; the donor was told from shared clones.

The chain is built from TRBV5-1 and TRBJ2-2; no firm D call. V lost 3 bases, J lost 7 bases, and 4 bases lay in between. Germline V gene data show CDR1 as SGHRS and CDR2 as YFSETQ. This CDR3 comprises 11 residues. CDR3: CASSSVGELFF. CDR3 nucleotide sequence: TGCGCCAGCAGCTCTGTCGGGGAGCTGTTTTTT.

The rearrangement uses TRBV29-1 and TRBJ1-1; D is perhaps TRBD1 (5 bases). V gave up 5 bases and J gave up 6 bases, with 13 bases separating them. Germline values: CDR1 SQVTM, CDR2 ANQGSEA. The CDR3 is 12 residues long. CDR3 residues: CSVLSSTAEAFF. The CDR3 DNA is TGCAGCGTTTTAAGCTCGACAGCTGAAGCTTTCTTT.

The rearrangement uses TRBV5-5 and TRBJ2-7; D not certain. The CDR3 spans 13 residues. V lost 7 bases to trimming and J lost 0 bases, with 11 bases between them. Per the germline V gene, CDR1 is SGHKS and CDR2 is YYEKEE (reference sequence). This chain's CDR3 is CASGYSFSYEQYF. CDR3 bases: TGTGCCAGCGGGTACTCCTTCTCCTACGAGCAGTACTTC.

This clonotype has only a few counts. CDR3 amino acids: CASSQGFQEGRGASGYTF. CDR3 nucleotides: TGCGCCAGCAGCCAAGGCTTTCAGGAGGGTAGGGGCGCGAGTGGCTACACCTTC. V usage is TRBV4-1 and J usage is TRBJ1-2, with D perhaps matching TRBD1 (5 bases). This CDR3 contains 18 residues. Between the trimmed V and J ends, which lost 1 base and 7 bases, there was a span of 25 bases. Germline V gene data show CDR1 as MGHRA and CDR2 as YSYEKL.

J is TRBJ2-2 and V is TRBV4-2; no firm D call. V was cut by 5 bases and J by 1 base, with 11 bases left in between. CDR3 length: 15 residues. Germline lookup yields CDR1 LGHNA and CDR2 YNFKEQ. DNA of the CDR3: TGTGCCAGCAGCATACCAACTGGGAACACCGGGGAGCTGTTTTTT. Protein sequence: CASSIPTGNTGELFF.

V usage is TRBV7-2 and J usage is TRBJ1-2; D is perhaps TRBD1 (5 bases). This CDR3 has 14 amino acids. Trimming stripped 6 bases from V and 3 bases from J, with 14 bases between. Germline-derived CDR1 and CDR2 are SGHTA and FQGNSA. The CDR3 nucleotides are TGTGCCAGCAGGGCGACCCTAGGGGACTATGGCTACACCTTC. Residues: CASRATLGDYGYTF. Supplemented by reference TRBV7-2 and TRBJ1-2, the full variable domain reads GAGVSQSPSNKVTEKGKDVELRCDPISGHTALYWYRQSLGQGLEFLIYFQGNSAPDKSGLPSDRFSAERTGGSVSTLTIQRTQQEDSAVYLCASRATLGDYGYTFGSGTRLTVV.

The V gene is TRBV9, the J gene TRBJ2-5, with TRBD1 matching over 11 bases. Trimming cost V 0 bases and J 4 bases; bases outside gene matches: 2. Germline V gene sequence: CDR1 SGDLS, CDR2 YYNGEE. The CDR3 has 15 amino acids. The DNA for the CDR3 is TGTGCCAGCAGCGTAGGCGGGACAGGGGGAGAGACCCAGTACTTC. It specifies CASSVGGTGGETQYF.

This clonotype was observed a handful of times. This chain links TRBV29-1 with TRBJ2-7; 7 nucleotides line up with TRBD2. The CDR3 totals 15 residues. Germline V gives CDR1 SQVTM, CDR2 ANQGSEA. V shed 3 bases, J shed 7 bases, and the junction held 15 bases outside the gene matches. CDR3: CSVEYAGKRGREQYF. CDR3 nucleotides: TGCAGCGTTGAGTATGCGGGGAAGCGGGGTCGGGAGCAGTACTTC.

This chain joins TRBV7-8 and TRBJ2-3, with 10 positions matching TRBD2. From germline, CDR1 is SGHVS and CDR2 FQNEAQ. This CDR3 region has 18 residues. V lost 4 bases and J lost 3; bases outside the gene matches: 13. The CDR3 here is CASSYQAQAGGITDTQYF. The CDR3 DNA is TGTGCCAGCAGCTACCAGGCCCAAGCGGGGGGGATTACAGATACGCAGTATTTT.

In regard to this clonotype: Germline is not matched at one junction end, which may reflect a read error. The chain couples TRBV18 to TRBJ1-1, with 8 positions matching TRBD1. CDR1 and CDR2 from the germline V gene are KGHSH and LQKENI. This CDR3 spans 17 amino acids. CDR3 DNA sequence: TGTGCTAGCTCACCACCGACGGCAGGGGGCTTGGGGACTGAAGCTTTCTTT. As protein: CASSPPTAGGLGTEAFF.

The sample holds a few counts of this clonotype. The CDR3 loop is CSARVVASQNEQFF. CDR3 sequence (DNA): TGCAGTGCTAGAGTTGTCGCTAGCCAGAATGAGCAGTTCTTC. The chain uses TRBV20-1 and TRBJ2-1, with D possibly TRBD2 on 5 matching bases. The V end was cut by 1 base, the J end by 7 bases, with 14 bases between. Germline V gene lookup returns CDR1 DFQATT and CDR2 SNEGSKA (reference sequence). The CDR3 covers 14 residues.

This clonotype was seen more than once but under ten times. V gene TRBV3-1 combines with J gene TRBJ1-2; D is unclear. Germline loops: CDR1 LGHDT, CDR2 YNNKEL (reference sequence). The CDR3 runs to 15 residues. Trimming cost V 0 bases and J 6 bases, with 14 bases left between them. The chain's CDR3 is CASSQDLTTADGYTF. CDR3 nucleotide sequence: TGTGCCAGCAGCCAAGATCTTACGACGGCGGATGGCTACACCTTC.

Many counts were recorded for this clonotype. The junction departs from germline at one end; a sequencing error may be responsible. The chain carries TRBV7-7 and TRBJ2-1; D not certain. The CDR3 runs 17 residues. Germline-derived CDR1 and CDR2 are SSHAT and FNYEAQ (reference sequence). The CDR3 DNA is TGTGCTAGCAGCTTAGAAATAGGGCAGATACCTTGGGATGAGCAGTTCTTC. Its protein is CASSLEIGQIPWDEQFF.

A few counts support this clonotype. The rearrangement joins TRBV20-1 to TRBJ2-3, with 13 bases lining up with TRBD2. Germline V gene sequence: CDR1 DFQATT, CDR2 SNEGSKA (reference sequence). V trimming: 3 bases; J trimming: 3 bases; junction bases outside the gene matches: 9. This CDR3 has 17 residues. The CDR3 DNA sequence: TGCAGTGCTAGCCCTTACGGACTAGCGGGAGAGACAGATACGCAGTATTTT. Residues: CSASPYGLAGETDTQYF.

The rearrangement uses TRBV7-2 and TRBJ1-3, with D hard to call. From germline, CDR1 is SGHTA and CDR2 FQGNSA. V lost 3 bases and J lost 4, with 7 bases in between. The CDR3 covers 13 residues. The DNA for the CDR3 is TGTGCCAGCAGCTTTAGCGGGGGAAACACCATATATTTT. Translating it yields CASSFSGGNTIYF. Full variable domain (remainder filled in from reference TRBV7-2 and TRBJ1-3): GAGVSQSPSNKVTEKGKDVELRCDPISGHTALYWYRQSLGQGLEFLIYFQGNSAPDKSGLPSDRFSAERTGGSVSTLTIQRTQQEDSAVYLCASSFSGGNTIYFGEGSWLTVV.

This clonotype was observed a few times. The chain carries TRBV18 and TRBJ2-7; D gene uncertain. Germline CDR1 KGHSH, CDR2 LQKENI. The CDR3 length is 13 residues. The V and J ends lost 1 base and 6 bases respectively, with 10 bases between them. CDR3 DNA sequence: TGTGCCAGCTCACCACTGCAGGATGGCGAGCAGTACTTC. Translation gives CASSPLQDGEQYF.

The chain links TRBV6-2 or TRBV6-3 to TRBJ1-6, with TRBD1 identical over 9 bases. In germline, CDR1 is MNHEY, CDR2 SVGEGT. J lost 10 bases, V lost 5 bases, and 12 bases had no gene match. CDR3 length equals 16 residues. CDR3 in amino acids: CASSGQGYGVYSPLHF. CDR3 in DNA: TGTGCCAGCAGTGGACAGGGGTACGGAGTTTACTCACCCCTCCACTTT.

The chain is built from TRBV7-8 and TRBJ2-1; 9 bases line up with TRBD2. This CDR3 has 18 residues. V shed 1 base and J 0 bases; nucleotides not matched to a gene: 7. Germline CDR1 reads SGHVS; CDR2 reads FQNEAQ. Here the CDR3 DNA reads TGTGCCAGCAGCTTAGTGGTCCGACTAGCGGACTCCTACAATGAGCAGTTCTTC. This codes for CASSLVVRLADSYNEQFF.

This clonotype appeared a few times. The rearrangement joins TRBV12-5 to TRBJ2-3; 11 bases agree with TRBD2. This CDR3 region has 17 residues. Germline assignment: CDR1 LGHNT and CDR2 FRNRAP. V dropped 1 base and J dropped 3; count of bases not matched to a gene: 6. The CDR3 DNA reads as TGTGCTAGTGGTTTGGGAGGACTAGCGGGTTTTACAGATACGCAGTATTTT. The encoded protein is CASGLGGLAGFTDTQYF.

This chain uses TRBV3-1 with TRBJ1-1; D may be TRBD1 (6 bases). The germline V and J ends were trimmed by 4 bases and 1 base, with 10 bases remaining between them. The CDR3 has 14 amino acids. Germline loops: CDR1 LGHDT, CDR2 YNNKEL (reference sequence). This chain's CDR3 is CASSRNRANTEAFF. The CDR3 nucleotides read TGTGCCAGCAGCCGAAACAGGGCGAACACTGAAGCTTTCTTT. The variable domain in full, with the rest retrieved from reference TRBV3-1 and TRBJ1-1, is DTAVSQTPKYLVTQMGNDKSIKCEQNLGHDTMYWYKQDSKKFLKIMFSYNNKELIINETVPNRFSPKSPDKAHLNLHINSLELGDSAVYFCASSRNRANTEAFFGQGTRLTVV.

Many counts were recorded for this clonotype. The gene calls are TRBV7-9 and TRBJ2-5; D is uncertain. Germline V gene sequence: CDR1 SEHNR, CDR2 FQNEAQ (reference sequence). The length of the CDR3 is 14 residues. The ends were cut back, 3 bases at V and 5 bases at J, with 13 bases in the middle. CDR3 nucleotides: TGTGCCAGCAGCTTCGGCGTCCGACGGGAGACCCAGTACTTC. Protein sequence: CASSFGVRRETQYF.

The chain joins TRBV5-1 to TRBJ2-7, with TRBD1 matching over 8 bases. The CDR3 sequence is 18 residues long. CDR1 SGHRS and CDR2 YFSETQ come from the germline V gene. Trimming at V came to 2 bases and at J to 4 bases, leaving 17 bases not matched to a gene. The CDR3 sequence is CASSFIRDRPGVRYEQYF. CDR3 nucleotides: TGCGCCAGCAGCTTCATCCGGGACAGGCCGGGAGTAAGGTACGAGCAGTACTTC.

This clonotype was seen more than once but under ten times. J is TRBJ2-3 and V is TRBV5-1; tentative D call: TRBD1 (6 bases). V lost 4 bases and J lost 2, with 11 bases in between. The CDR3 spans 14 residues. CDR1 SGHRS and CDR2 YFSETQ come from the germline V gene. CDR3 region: CASSLGQHTDTQYF. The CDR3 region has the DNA TGCGCCAGCAGCCTTGGACAGCACACAGATACGCAGTATTTT.

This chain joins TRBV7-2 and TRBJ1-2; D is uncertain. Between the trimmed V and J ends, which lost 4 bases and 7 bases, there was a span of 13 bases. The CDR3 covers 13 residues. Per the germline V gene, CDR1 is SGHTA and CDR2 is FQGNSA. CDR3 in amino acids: CASSSKSDFGYTF. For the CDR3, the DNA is TGTGCCAGCAGCTCAAAATCGGATTTTGGCTACACCTTC.

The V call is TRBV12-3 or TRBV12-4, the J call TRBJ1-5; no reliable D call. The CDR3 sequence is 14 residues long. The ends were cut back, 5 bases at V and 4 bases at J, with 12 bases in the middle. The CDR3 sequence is CASSPGLQNQPQHF. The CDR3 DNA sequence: TGTGCCAGCAGTCCCGGGCTTCAAAATCAGCCCCAGCATTTT.

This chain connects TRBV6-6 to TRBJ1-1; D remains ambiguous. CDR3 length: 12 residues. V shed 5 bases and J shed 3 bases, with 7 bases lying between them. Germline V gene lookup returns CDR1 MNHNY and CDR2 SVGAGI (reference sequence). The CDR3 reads CASSVEDTEAFF. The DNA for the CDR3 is TGTGCCAGCAGTGTGGAGGACACTGAAGCTTTCTTT.

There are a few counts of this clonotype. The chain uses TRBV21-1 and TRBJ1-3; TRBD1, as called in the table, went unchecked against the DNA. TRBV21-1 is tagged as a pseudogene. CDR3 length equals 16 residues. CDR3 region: CASRKIRPGDGNTIYF. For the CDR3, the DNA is TGTGCCAGCAGAAAAATTCGACCGGGGGATGGAAACACCATATATTTT.

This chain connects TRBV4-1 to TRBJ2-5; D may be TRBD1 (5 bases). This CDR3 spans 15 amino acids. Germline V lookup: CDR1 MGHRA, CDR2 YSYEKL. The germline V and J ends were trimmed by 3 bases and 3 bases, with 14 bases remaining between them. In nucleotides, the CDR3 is TGCGCCAGCAGCCAGGGGCGAAACAGCAAAGAGACCCAGTACTTC. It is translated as CASSQGRNSKETQYF.

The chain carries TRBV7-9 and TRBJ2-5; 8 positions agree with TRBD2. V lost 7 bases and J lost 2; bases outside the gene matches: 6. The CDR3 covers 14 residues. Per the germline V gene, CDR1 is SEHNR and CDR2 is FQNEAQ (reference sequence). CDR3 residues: CASNPGLGQETQYF. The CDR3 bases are TGTGCCAGCAACCCGGGACTAGGGCAAGAGACCCAGTACTTC.

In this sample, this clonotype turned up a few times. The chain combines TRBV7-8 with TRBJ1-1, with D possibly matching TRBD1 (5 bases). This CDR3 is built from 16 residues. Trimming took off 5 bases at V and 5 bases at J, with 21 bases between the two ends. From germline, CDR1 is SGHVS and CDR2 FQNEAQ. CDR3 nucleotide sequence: TGTGCCAGCAGCATCCGGGACGGCCGTAGGACAACTGAAGCTTTCTTT. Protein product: CASSIRDGRRTTEAFF.

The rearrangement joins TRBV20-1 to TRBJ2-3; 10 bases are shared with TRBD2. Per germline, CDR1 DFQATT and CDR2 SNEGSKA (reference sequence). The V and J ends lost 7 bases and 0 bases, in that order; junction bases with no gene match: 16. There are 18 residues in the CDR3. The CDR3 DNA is TGCAGTGTCCTACGACCGGGACTAGCGAGGTCTAGCACAGATACGCAGTATTTT. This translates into CSVLRPGLARSSTDTQYF.